A single sample gave rise to the 23 T cell receptor beta chains below, sequenced in a study of T-cell memory formation after mild COVID-19. In TCRdb, the 5' RACE reads were re-called with MiXCR into one record per CDR3 protein. The table lists about 340,000 distinct CDR3 sequences, 15% to 20% of them singletons. The material sequenced was PBMCs or a T cell subset sorted from them (not recorded which). The receptors derive from a man aged 18 to 29 who had mild COVID-19 (a few samples of this study predate the infection). Cell type and time point are not known.

The J gene is TRBJ2-1, the V gene TRBV19; no definite D call. The CDR3 loop spans 13 amino acids. Deletions cut 4 bases from V and 1 base from J, with 5 bases between. The germline V gene has CDR1 LNHDA and CDR2 SQIVND (reference sequence). CDR3 protein: CASSKLSYNEQFF. In DNA form, the CDR3 reads TGTGCCAGTAGTAAGCTGTCCTACAATGAGCAGTTCTTC. The whole variable domain, filled in from reference TRBV19 and TRBJ2-1, reads DGGITQSPKYLFRKEGQNVTLSCEQNLNHDAMYWYRQDPGQGLRLIYYSQIVNDFQKGDIAEGYSVSREKKESFPLTVTSAQKNPTAFYLCASSKLSYNEQFFGPGTRLTVL.

This clonotype showed up just a few times. This sequence joins TRBV13 and TRBJ2-7; perhaps TRBD1 as D (6 bases). This CDR3 contains 14 residues. Trimming removed 2 bases from V and 4 bases from J, with 12 bases in between. In germline, CDR1 is PRHDT, CDR2 FYEKMQ (reference sequence). CDR3 protein: CASSLLGAIYEQYF. The CDR3 DNA reads as TGTGCCAGCAGCTTACTGGGGGCGATATACGAGCAGTACTTC.

This chain connects TRBV30 to TRBJ1-5, with no clear D. Germline V gene lookup returns CDR1 GTSNPN and CDR2 SVGIG (reference sequence). This CDR3 is built from 14 residues. Trimming removed 7 bases from V and 0 bases from J, with 13 bases in between. The CDR3, as DNA: TGTGCCTCAAGCTCTGGGAATAGCAATCAGCCCCAGCATTTT. Translation: CASSSGNSNQPQHF.

This clonotype was seen a handful of times. This rearrangement joins TRBV18 to TRBJ1-5, with 7 bases identical to TRBD1. The CDR3 contains 14 residues. Trimming at V came to 3 bases and at J to 2 bases, leaving 1 base not matched to a gene. The V gene's germline CDR1 is KGHSH and CDR2 LQKENI. DNA for the CDR3: TGTGCCAGCTCACCGACAGGGCGCAATCAGCCCCAGCATTTT. Its translation is CASSPTGRNQPQHF.

The chain has TRBV12-3 or TRBV12-4 and TRBJ2-7; 9 bases are shared with TRBD1. V shed 3 bases and J 6 bases; nucleotides not matched to a gene: 12. This CDR3 has 16 amino acids. The CDR3: CASSFGGPDRGAEQYF. CDR3 DNA: TGTGCCAGCAGTTTCGGGGGGCCCGACAGGGGGGCCGAGCAGTACTTC.

This sequence joins TRBV5-1 and TRBJ1-2; 10 bases agree with TRBD1. There are 15 residues in the CDR3. The trim removed 2 bases at V and 5 bases at J, leaving 6 bases unmatched. The germline CDR1 and CDR2 sequences are SGHRS and YFSETQ. The CDR3 nucleotides read TGCGCCAGCAGCTTAGGACAGGGGGGTCGGTATGGCTACACCTTC. It encodes CASSLGQGGRYGYTF.

This clonotype was seen repeatedly, ten times or more. The J gene is TRBJ2-1, the V gene TRBV29-1, with 10 bases identical to TRBD1. This CDR3 is 9 amino acids long. The J segment lost 16 bases and the V segment lost 4 bases, leaving 1 base of the junction unmatched. CDR1 and CDR2 from the germline V gene are SQVTM and ANQGSEA. Written as DNA, the CDR3 is TGCAGCGTTGGGGACAGGGGTTTCTTC. Protein sequence: CSVGDRGFF.

The table lists this clonotype with a few counts. The rearrangement links TRBV6-2 or TRBV6-3 to TRBJ2-1; 7 bases fit TRBD2. After removal of 7 bases from V and 1 base from J, the junction contained 4 bases not matched to a gene. Looked up from germline, CDR1 is MNHEY and CDR2 is SVGEGT. The CDR3 extends over 14 amino acids. The CDR3 coding sequence is TGTGCCAGCACCTACGGGGGGTCCTACAATGAGCAGTTCTTC. It is translated as CASTYGGSYNEQFF.

This clonotype was recorded a few times. The V and J genes are TRBV6-2 or TRBV6-3 and TRBJ2-7, with 8 bases aligning to TRBD1. With 3 bases clipped from V and 4 bases from J, the junction kept 5 bases outside the gene matches. Germline CDR1 is MNHEY and CDR2 is SVGEGT. CDR3 length: 14 residues. The CDR3, as DNA: TGTGCCAGCAGTTATTCGGACAGGGTATACGAGCAGTACTTC. It encodes CASSYSDRVYEQYF.

This clonotype showed up just a few times. This chain connects TRBV5-1 to TRBJ2-3; 10 bases match TRBD2. The length of the CDR3 is 16 residues. Germline lookup yields CDR1 SGHRS and CDR2 YFSETQ. With 0 bases clipped from V and 4 bases from J, the junction kept 5 bases outside the gene matches. CDR3 protein: CASSLVGSGGSDTQYF. As DNA, the CDR3 is TGCGCCAGCAGCTTGGTTGGTAGCGGGGGGTCAGATACGCAGTATTTT.

The rearrangement uses TRBV19 and TRBJ1-1; D unclear. This CDR3 has 13 amino acids. Trimming pared 6 bases from V and 1 base from J, leaving 9 bases between. The germline gives CDR1 LNHDA, CDR2 SQIVND (reference sequence). CDR3 protein: CASRNLRNTEAFF. The DNA of the CDR3 is TGTGCCAGTAGGAATCTTCGGAACACTGAAGCTTTCTTT.

This clonotype was picked up a small number of times. The chain uses TRBV12-3 or TRBV12-4 and TRBJ2-3; 14 bases agree with TRBD2. This CDR3 region has 18 residues. V lost 7 bases to trimming and J lost 2 bases; unmatched junction nucleotides: 11. The CDR3 nucleotides read TGTGCCAGCACCCCGGGACTAGCGGGGGTACGTCACACAGATACGCAGTATTTT. It yields the protein CASTPGLAGVRHTDTQYF.

V gene TRBV15 combines with J gene TRBJ1-4; D is perhaps TRBD1 (5 bases). CDR3 length equals 13 residues. CDR1 and CDR2 (germline): LNHNV, YYDKDF (reference sequence). V lost 8 bases and J lost 8, with 15 bases in between. For the CDR3, the DNA is TGTGCCACCCGGTTCCAGGGAGGAGAAAAACTGTTTTTT. Translation gives CATRFQGGEKLFF.

V is TRBV15 and J is TRBJ2-5, with TRBD2 matching 12 bases. V was clipped by 6 bases and J by 4 bases; unmatched bases: 3. This CDR3 region has 14 residues. CDR1 is LNHNV, CDR2 YYDKDF, per germline (reference sequence). CDR3 coding DNA: TGTGCCACCAGACTAGCGGGGGGCGGAGAGACCCAGTACTTC. It specifies CATRLAGGGETQYF.

Only a few counts were recorded for this clonotype. The gene calls are TRBV6-5 and TRBJ1-5; D might be TRBD1 (6 bases). Looked up from germline, CDR1 is MNHEY and CDR2 is SVGAGI. The CDR3 is 14 residues long. V was pared by 4 bases and J by 4 bases, with 11 bases between. CDR3 coding DNA: TGTGCCAGCAGTTCCCAGGGGCCGAATCAGCCCCAGCATTTT. This sequence encodes CASSSQGPNQPQHF.

The chain recombines TRBV30 with TRBJ2-5; TRBD2 aligns across 7 bases. With V trimmed by 1 base and J by 5 bases, 10 bases remained unmatched. CDR3 length equals 15 residues. The V gene's germline CDR1 is GTSNPN and CDR2 SVGIG (reference sequence). The CDR3 loop is CAWSAAGPVGETQYF. In DNA form, the CDR3 reads TGTGCCTGGAGTGCAGCGGGACCGGTGGGGGAGACCCAGTACTTC.

V gene TRBV5-1 combines with J gene TRBJ2-7; TRBD1 might be the D (6 bases). Trimming removed 0 bases from V and 6 bases from J, with 16 bases in between. This CDR3 is 15 amino acids long. Per germline, CDR1 SGHRS and CDR2 YFSETQ. The CDR3 protein is CASSLAGVGAGEQYF. DNA for the CDR3: TGCGCCAGCAGCTTGGCAGGGGTCGGGGCTGGCGAGCAGTACTTC.

This clonotype has just a few counts. CDR3 nucleotides: TGTGCCAGCAGCCAATCCGGGCCAATCGGGGATACGCAGTATTTT. Amino acid sequence: CASSQSGPIGDTQYF. The genes are TRBV2 and TRBJ2-3; no reliable D call. There are 15 residues in the CDR3. The germline CDR1 and CDR2 sequences are SNHLY and FYNNEI. V gave up 6 bases and J gave up 6 bases, with 19 bases separating them.

This clonotype was observed many times. The rearrangement links TRBV7-9 to TRBJ2-5; 8 nucleotides agree with TRBD1. Trimming took 1 base from V and 5 from J; bases not matched to a gene: 12. The germline V gene has CDR1 SEHNR and CDR2 FQNEAQ (reference sequence). This CDR3 has 17 amino acids. The CDR3 loop is CASSLEAGGVWRETQYF. The CDR3 DNA is TGTGCCAGCAGCTTAGAGGCAGGGGGCGTTTGGAGGGAGACCCAGTACTTC.

This clonotype was observed a few times. The genes are TRBV6-6 and TRBJ1-1; maybe TRBD1 (6 bases). The CDR3 spans 16 residues. Looked up from germline, CDR1 is MNHNY and CDR2 is SVGAGI (reference sequence). Deletions cut 3 bases from V and 0 bases from J, with 14 bases between. CDR3 sequence reads: CASSYKQGPVNTEAFF. The CDR3 DNA follows: TGTGCCAGCAGTTATAAACAGGGCCCAGTGAACACTGAAGCTTTCTTT.

Many counts were recorded for this clonotype. This rearrangement joins TRBV5-1 to TRBJ1-3; a possible D gene is TRBD1 (6 bases). The germline V gene has CDR1 SGHRS and CDR2 YFSETQ. CDR3 length equals 15 residues. The V gene lost 4 bases and the J gene lost 0 bases, with 11 bases spanning the gap. CDR3 nucleotide sequence: TGCGCCAGCAGCGCAGCAGGGGACTCTGGAAACACCATATATTTT. Encoded protein: CASSAAGDSGNTIYF. Combining the CDR3 with reference TRBV5-1 and TRBJ1-3 gives the whole variable domain KAGVTQTPRYLIKTRGQQVTLSCSPISGHRSVSWYQQTPGQGLQFLFEYFSETQRNKGNFPGRFSGRQFSNSRSEMNVSTLELGDSALYLCASSAAGDSGNTIYFGEGSWLTVV.

This clonotype was found a few times. The V gene is TRBV4-3, the J gene TRBJ2-1; 12 positions match TRBD1. CDR1 is LGHNA and CDR2 is YSLEER in the germline V gene. Trimming removed 3 bases from V and 9 bases from J; junction bases left unmatched: 9. The CDR3 sequence is 16 residues long. CDR3 in DNA: TGCGCCAGCAGCCAGGGACAGGGGGCGGGTTGGAGTGAGCAGTTCTTC. Encoded protein: CASSQGQGAGWSEQFF.

This clonotype has only a few counts. The J gene is TRBJ2-4, the V gene TRBV24-1; TRBD2 matches at 12 bases. CDR3 size: 13 residues. The V segment lost 5 bases and the J segment 10 bases; nucleotides outside the gene matches: 2. Germline V gene data show CDR1 as KGHDR and CDR2 as SFDVKD. The CDR3 reads CATSAGLAGIQYF. DNA of the CDR3: TGTGCCACCAGTGCCGGACTAGCGGGAATTCAGTACTTC.